A single sample is the source of the 9 T cell receptor beta chains below, sequenced in a study of blood T cells in healthy people across ages. Combining a sample-barcoded 5' primer with a J-beta primer mix, a second PCR ran for roughly 7 to 12 cycles. Each CDR3 protein gets one entry after TCRdb re-called the 5' RACE reads with MiXCR. The sample contains nearly 800,000 distinct CDR3 sequences, 20% to 30% of which appear only once. The data were also submitted as part of a second study, on T cells of mothers and their children.

The sample was blood. All receptors come from a boy between 10 and 17 years old in good health.

This clonotype was recorded many times. This rearrangement joins TRBV3-1 to TRBJ2-2, with a tentative D call TRBD2 (5 bases). The CDR3 contains 17 residues. Germline assignment: CDR1 LGHDT and CDR2 YNNKEL (reference sequence). Trimming took 4 bases from V and 7 from J, leaving 22 bases between them. The CDR3 DNA reads as TGTGCCAGCAGCCCTAATAGGGCTAGCCCTAATCACGGGGAGCTGTTTTTT. Protein: CASSPNRASPNHGELFF. The full variable domain, completed using reference TRBV3-1 and TRBJ2-2, is DTAVSQTPKYLVTQMGNDKSIKCEQNLGHDTMYWYKQDSKKFLKIMFSYNNKELIINETVPNRFSPKSPDKAHLNLHINSLELGDSAVYFCASSPNRASPNHGELFFGEGSRLTVL.

The rearrangement joins TRBV29-1 to TRBJ1-1; no clear D. From germline, CDR1 is SQVTM and CDR2 ANQGSEA. Trimming shortened V by 8 bases and J by 1 base, and 11 bases separated the two germline ends. The CDR3 runs 12 residues. CDR3 sequence reads: CSISDGNTEAFF. The DNA of the CDR3 is TGCAGCATTTCGGACGGGAACACTGAAGCTTTCTTT. Full variable domain (outside the CDR3, taken from reference TRBV29-1 and TRBJ1-1): SAVISQKPSRDICQRGTSLTIQCQVDSQVTMMFWYRQQPGQSLTLIATANQGSEATYESGFVIDKFPISRPNLTFSTLTVSNMSPEDSSIYLCSISDGNTEAFFGQGTRLTVV.

V is TRBV6-7 and J is TRBJ1-1; D call uncertain. TRBV6-7 is an ORF for which the function is uncertain. Trimming pared 7 bases from V and 3 bases from J, leaving 6 bases between. The CDR3 has 11 amino acids. CDR3 amino acids: CASKLYTEAFF. DNA for the CDR3: TGTGCCAGCAAGTTGTACACTGAAGCTTTCTTT.

V is TRBV7-9 and J is TRBJ2-2, with D perhaps TRBD1 (6 bases). The V and J ends lost 6 bases and 3 bases respectively, with 17 bases between them. This CDR3 contains 16 residues. Germline CDR1 and CDR2: SEHNR and FQNEAQ (reference sequence). The CDR3, as DNA: TGTGCCAGCAGAGACCGGACAGAGGCGGACACCGGGGAGCTGTTTTTT. Its protein product is CASRDRTEADTGELFF.

This clonotype was seen just once. This chain links TRBV21-1 with TRBJ2-7; no check of the table's D call, TRBD2, against the DNA was made. TRBV21-1 represents a pseudogene. This CDR3 has 17 amino acids. The DNA for the CDR3 is TGTGCCAGCAGCAAAAAATCGCGGGAGGGGGGGTCCTACGAGCAGTACTTC. Translated, it gives CASSKKSREGGSYEQYF.

This clonotype appeared a few times. The chain links TRBV12-3 or TRBV12-4 to TRBJ2-5; 8 positions agree with TRBD1. CDR3 length: 16 amino acids. Trimming cost V 3 bases and J 1 base; bases outside gene matches: 7. CDR3 protein: CASSFRTGMVQETQYF. DNA of the CDR3: TGTGCCAGCAGTTTCCGGACAGGGATGGTCCAAGAGACCCAGTACTTC.

The chain combines TRBV7-9 with TRBJ2-5, with D unresolved. Gene TRBJ2-1 matches the end of the DNA better, so the J call may be wrong. This CDR3 has 15 residues. Looked up from germline, CDR1 is SEHNR and CDR2 is FQNEAQ (reference sequence). The CDR3 spells CASSSSAPYVYEQFF. The CDR3 region has the DNA TGTGCCAGCTCCTCGTCGGCCCCCTACGTCTATGAGCAGTTCTTC.

The chain recombines TRBV24-1 with TRBJ2-6; tentatively, D is TRBD2 (5 bases). V was shortened by 4 bases and J by 0 bases, with 12 bases between the two germline ends. The CDR3 runs 17 residues. Germline CDR1 reads KGHDR; CDR2 reads SFDVKD. The CDR3 loop reads CATSDPGGSSGANVLTF. CDR3 in DNA: TGTGCCACCAGTGACCCAGGAGGCAGCTCTGGGGCCAACGTCCTGACTTTC.

The V call is TRBV5-1, the J call TRBJ1-2, with TRBD1 as a possible D gene (6 bases). In germline, CDR1 is SGHRS, CDR2 YFSETQ. There are 12 residues in the CDR3. The V end lost 3 bases, the J end lost 8 bases, and 11 bases lay between the germline ends. For the CDR3, the DNA is TGCGCCAGCAGCTCACAGGGATGGGGCTACACCTTC. This codes for CASSSQGWGYTF.